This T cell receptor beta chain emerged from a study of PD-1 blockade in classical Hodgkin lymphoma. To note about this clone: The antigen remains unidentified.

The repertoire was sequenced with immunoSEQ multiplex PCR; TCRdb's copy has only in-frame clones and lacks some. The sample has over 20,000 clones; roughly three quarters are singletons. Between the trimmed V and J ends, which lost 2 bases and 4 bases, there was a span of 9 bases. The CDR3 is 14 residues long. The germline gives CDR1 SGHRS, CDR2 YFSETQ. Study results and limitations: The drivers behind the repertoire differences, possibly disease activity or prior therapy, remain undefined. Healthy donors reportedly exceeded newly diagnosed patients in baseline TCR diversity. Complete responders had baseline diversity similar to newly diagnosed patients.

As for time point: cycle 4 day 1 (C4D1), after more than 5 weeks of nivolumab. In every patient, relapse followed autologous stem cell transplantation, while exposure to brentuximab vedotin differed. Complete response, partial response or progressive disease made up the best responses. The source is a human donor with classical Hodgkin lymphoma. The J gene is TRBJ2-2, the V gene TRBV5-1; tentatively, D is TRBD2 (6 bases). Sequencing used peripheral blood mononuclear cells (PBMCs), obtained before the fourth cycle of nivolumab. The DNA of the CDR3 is TGCGCCAGCAGCTTCTCTAGCGTCACCGGGGAGCTGTTTTTT. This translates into CASSFSSVTGELFF.